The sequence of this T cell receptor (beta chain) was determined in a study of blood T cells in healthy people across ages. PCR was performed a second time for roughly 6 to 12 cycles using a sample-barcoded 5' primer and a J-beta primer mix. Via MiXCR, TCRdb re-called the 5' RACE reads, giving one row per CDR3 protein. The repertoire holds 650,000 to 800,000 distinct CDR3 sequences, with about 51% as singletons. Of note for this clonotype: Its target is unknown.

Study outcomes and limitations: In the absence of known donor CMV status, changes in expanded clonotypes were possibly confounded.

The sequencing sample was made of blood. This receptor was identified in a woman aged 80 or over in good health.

The DNA for the CDR3 is TGTGCCAGTAGCACCCCGGGGGGAGGGTCCTACAATGAGCAGTTCTTC. This encodes CASSTPGGGSYNEQFF. The chain combines TRBV19 with TRBJ2-1; 7 positions match TRBD2. The junction had 9 bases not matched to a gene; V was cut back by 6 bases and J by 1 base. Looked up from germline, CDR1 is LNHDA and CDR2 is SQIVND (reference sequence). The CDR3 contains 16 residues.